The T cell receptor beta chain described here comes from a study of patients and donors after allogeneic stem cell transplantation. Each CDR3 protein gets one entry after TCRdb re-called the RT-PCR reads with MiXCR. Of 160,000 or so distinct CDR3 sequences listed, approximately 24% are singletons. Germline loops: CDR1 ENHRY, CDR2 SYGVKD. CDR3 length equals 20 residues. The J segment lost 6 bases and the V segment lost 0 bases, leaving 18 bases of the junction unmatched. This clonotype was obtained from a human donor who was either an allogeneic HSCT recipient or a stem cell or donor lymphocyte infusion donor (not recorded which). It is not recorded whose cells these are; they may come from a transplant donor. Material for sequencing was blood, either unsorted or a sorted T cell fraction (not recorded which). V usage is TRBV10-3 and J usage is TRBJ1-2; TRBD1 matches 11 bases. The CDR3 sequence is CAISESLTAGGQGVFHGYTF. The CDR3 DNA is TGTGCCATCAGTGAGTCCCTCACCGCTGGGGGACAGGGGGTCTTCCATGGCTACACCTTC.